This is a list of T cell receptor beta chains from one sample in a study of T cells after yellow fever vaccination. TCRdb redid the calling of the 5' RACE reads with MiXCR, one entry per CDR3 protein. The data hold around 310,000 distinct CDR3 sequences, with approximately 3.9% observed a single time. This specimen was PBMCs, taken 5 days after the yellow fever booster vaccination. These receptor sequences come from a man younger than 30 who received the YFV17D yellow fever vaccine. CDR3s include the opening cysteine and the closing phenylalanine or tryptophan. The D gene is left open where the match is weak. The size field is filled for only some rows; it gives once, few, many or a size class.

TRBJ1-6 NA TRBV20-1 NA TGCAGTGCTTTTCACCAGGGGACATCTCTTAATTCACCCCTCCACTTT CSAFHQGTSLNSPLHF
TRBJ2-5 NA TRBV7-2 NA TGTGCCAGCAGCCGGGGACGCTCGGAGACCCAGTACTTC CASSRGRSETQYF
TRBJ1-2 NA TRBV5-6 NA TGTGCCAGCAGCGTCGGCAGGGGTTTTGGCTACACCTTC CASSVGRGFGYTF
TRBJ1-6 NA TRBV7-9 many TGTGCCAGCAGCTTATTAGCCGGTTTTGTTAATTCACCCCTCCACTTT CASSLLAGFVNSPLHF
TRBJ2-1 NA TRBV29-1 many TGCAGCGTTGAATCCCGGGACACACGATTCGCGAATGAGCAGTTCTTC CSVESRDTRFANEQFF
TRBJ2-1 TRBD2 TRBV5-4 few TGCTTGCCGGGGGGGACTACCTACAATGAGCAGTTCTTC CLPGGTTYNEQFF
TRBJ2-7 NA TRBV6-6 many TGTGCCAGCAGTTGGGAGAAAGGACGCGAGCAGTACTTC CASSWEKGREQYF
TRBJ1-4 NA TRBV5-1 many TGCGCCAGCAGCTGGGCCGGGACAACCCATGAAAAACTGTTTTTT CASSWAGTTHEKLFF
TRBJ1-2 NA TRBV10-3 few TGTGCCATCAGTGGCCGGGGTAGCGATGGCTACACCTTC CAISGRGSDGYTF
TRBJ1-2 TRBD1 TRBV20-1 few TGCAGTGCGGAACAGGGGACCTATGGCTACACCTTC CSAEQGTYGYTF
TRBJ1-5 NA TRBV5-5 NA TGTGCCAGCAGCTTCGGGGCAGGTGGGGGTCAGCCCCAGCATTTT CASSFGAGGGQPQHF
TRBJ2-7 NA TRBV5-1 NA TGCGCCAGCAGCAACGGGAAGCGCAGCTCCTACGAGCAGTACTTC CASSNGKRSSYEQYF
TRBJ2-7 TRBD2 TRBV20-1 NA TGCAGTGCCCAGGGACTAGCGGGGGACTACGAGCAGTACTTC CSAQGLAGDYEQYF
TRBJ2-7 NA TRBV10-3 many TGTGCCATCAGCGGATCGTACGAGCAGTACTTC CAISGSYEQYF
TRBJ1-6 NA TRBV5-1 NA TGCGCCAGCAGCTTCGCACAGGGAGTCGCTTCACCCCTCCACTTT CASSFAQGVASPLHF
TRBJ2-2 NA TRBV4-1 few TGCGCCAGCAGCCAATCCGCGGGACTTCCCATCGGGGAGCTGTTTTTT CASSQSAGLPIGELFF
TRBJ1-5 TRBD1 TRBV19 few TGTGCCAGTAGTAGCCAGGGGGACTCCACCAATCAGCCCCAGCATTTT CASSSQGDSTNQPQHF
TRBJ1-1 NA TRBV5-1 NA TGCGCCAGCACCCGTACAGGGAGTGGGGAATTGGACACTGAAGCTTTCTTT CASTRTGSGELDTEAFF
TRBJ1-1 TRBD1 TRBV7-2 few TGTGCCAGCAGCCCGGACAGGGGTCTTCACACTGAAGCTTTCTTT CASSPDRGLHTEAFF
TRBJ1-1 TRBD1 TRBV9 NA TGTGCCAGCAGCGTAGTTGGGACAGGGCTGAACACTGAAGCTTTCTTT CASSVVGTGLNTEAFF
TRBJ1-2 NA TRBV7-9 NA TGTGCCAGCAGCTTAGAGGGACGGTATGGCTACACCTTC CASSLEGRYGYTF
TRBJ1-1 NA TRBV5-1 few TGCGCCAGCAGCTTGGTTGGGGGGGCTCAGGACACTGAAGCTTTCTTT CASSLVGGAQDTEAFF
TRBJ1-1 NA TRBV2 many TGTGCCAGCAGGGTCTCGGGGTATGAAGCTTTCTTT CASRVSGYEAFF
TRBJ2-1 NA TRBV5-1 many TGCGCCAGCAGCTTGGCGGGCAGGTACAATGAGCAGTTCTTC CASSLAGRYNEQFF
TRBJ2-2 NA TRBV9 NA TGTGCCAGCAGGGCCCTCGGCGGGGAGCTGTTTTTT CASRALGGELFF
TRBJ2-4 NA TRBV28 many TGTGCCAGCAGTTTATTTCCGCGGATTCGAGCCAAAAACATTCAGTACTTC CASSLFPRIRAKNIQYF
TRBJ2-7 NA TRBV6-1 many TGTGCCAGCAGTCCGCTTGGCAGCTACGAGCAGTACTTC CASSPLGSYEQYF
TRBJ1-2 TRBD1 TRBV29-1 few TGCAGCGTTGAAGAGGCAGGGGGGACCTTC CSVEEAGGTF
TRBJ2-3 TRBD2 TRBV3-1 many TGTGCCAGCAGCCAGACGCCACTAGCGGGGGGCACAGATACGCAGTATTTT CASSQTPLAGGTDTQYF